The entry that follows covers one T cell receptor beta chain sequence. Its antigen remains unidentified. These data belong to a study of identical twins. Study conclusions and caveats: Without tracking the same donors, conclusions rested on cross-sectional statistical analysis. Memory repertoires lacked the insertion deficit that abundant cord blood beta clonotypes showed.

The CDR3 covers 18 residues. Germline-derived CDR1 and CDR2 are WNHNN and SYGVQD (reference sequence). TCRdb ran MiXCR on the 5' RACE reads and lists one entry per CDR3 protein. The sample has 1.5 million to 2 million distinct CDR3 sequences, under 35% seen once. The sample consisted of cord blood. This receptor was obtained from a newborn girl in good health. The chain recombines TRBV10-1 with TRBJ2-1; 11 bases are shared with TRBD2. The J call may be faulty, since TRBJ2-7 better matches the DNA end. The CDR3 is CASSEGSGGALKYNEQYF. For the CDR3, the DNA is TGCGCCAGCAGTGAGGGTAGCGGGGGGGCCTTGAAATACAATGAGCAGTACTTC.